This T cell receptor (beta chain) was sequenced for a study of T cells in Graves' hyperthyroidism and ophthalmopathy. Amplified TCR beta CDR3 regions derived from RNA transcripts. An initial round of RT-PCR targeting the TCR CDR3 relied on the HTBI primer set. Via MiXCR, TCRdb re-called the multiplex PCR reads, giving one row per CDR3 protein. Seen here are 300,000 to 400,000 distinct CDR3 sequences, around a fifth observed once, and the top ten hold around half. Germline values: CDR1 MDHEN, CDR2 SYDVKM. The CDR3 is made up of 14 amino acids. V lost 2 bases, J lost 7 bases, and 11 bases lay in between. In its sample, this clonotype was seen many times.

Sequences were obtained from blood. This clonotype originated in a woman in her fifties or sixties with Graves' hyperthyroidism. The chain couples TRBV28 to TRBJ2-2; possibly TRBD1 for D (5 bases). CDR3 region: CASSLQGGGGELFF. CDR3 nucleotides: TGTGCCAGCAGTTTACAGGGTGGCGGCGGGGAGCTGTTTTTT.